This T cell receptor beta chain was identified during a study of T-cell memory formation after mild COVID-19. Study context: Largely donor-specific TCR clusters were found.

Study-wide results and caveats: In second-wave clones peaking day 37, SARS-CoV-2 specificity remained unconfirmed.

After removal of 4 bases from V and 3 bases from J, the junction contained 2 bases not matched to a gene. The CDR3 runs 13 residues. Germline-derived CDR1 and CDR2 are SGHKS and YYEKEE (reference sequence). 5'RACE, which relied on constant-segment primers, yielded TCR alpha and TCR beta cDNA libraries carrying sample barcodes and UMIs. TCRdb ran MiXCR on the 5' RACE reads and lists one entry per CDR3 protein. This table has a few hundred thousand distinct CDR3 sequences, 15% to 20% appearing once. This clonotype occurred a few times. Its specificity is unknown. This sequence joins TRBV5-5 and TRBJ2-3; 7 nucleotides agree with TRBD2. Input material: PBMCs or a T cell subset sorted from them (not recorded which). The TCR sequence derives from a man aged 18 to 29 who had mild COVID-19 (a few samples of this study predate the infection). Cell type and time point are not known. For the CDR3, the DNA is TGTGCCAGCAGCGTTAGCGGGACAGATACGCAGTATTTT. This sequence encodes CASSVSGTDTQYF.